The source of this T cell receptor (beta chain) is a study of cytomegalovirus exposure and HLA in healthy donors. The CDR3 has 17 amino acids. The germline V gene encodes CDR1 MDHEN and CDR2 SYDVKM. Germline trimming cut 3 bases from V and 0 bases from J; bases unmatched to any gene: 8. PCR involved 60 Vbeta and 13 Jbeta primers. The repertoire was sequenced with immunoSEQ multiplex PCR; TCRdb's copy has only in-frame clones and lacks some. The table shows about 82,000 clones, with less than 85% occurring only once. The rearrangement uses TRBV28 and TRBJ2-7; 10 bases align to TRBD2. Sequencing was performed on PBMCs. This sequence originates from a human donor in good health. CDR3: CASSLASGGHTSYEQYF. CDR3 DNA: TGTGCCAGCAGTTTGGCTAGCGGGGGACATACCTCCTACGAGCAGTACTTC.